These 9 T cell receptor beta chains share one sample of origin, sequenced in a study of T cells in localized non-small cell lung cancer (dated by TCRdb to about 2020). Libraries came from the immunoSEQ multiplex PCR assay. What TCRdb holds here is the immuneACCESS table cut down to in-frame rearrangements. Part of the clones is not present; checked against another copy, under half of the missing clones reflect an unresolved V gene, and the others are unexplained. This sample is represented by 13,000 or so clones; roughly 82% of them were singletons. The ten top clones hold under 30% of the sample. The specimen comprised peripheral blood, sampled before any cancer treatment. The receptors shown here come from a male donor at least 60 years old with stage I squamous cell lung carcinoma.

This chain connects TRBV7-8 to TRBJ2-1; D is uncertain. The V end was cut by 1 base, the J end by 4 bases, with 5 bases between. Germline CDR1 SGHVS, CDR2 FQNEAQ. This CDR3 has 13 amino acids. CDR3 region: CASSLGLYNEQFF. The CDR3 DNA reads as TGTGCCAGCAGCTTAGGCCTATACAATGAGCAGTTCTTC.

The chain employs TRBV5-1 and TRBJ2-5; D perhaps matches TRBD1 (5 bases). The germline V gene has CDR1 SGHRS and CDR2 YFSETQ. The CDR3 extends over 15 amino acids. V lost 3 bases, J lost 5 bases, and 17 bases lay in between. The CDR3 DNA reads TGCGCCAGCAGCTCGGGCAGACCAGGGCGGGAGACCCAGTACTTC. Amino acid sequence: CASSSGRPGRETQYF.

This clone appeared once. The CDR3 DNA sequence: TGTGCCAGCAGCCCTAATACCTACGAGCAGTACTTC. This codes for CASSPNTYEQYF. The rearrangement joins TRBV7-9 to TRBJ2-7; D is ambiguous. Germline V gene sequence: CDR1 SEHNR, CDR2 FQNEAQ (reference sequence). This CDR3 spans 12 amino acids. Trimming shortened V by 5 bases and J by 2 bases, and 7 bases separated the two germline ends. The full variable domain, rest sourced from reference TRBV7-9 and TRBJ2-7, is DTGVSQNPRHKITKRGQNVTFRCDPISEHNRLYWYRQTLGQGPEFLTYFQNEAQLEKSRLLSDRFSAERPKGSFSTLEIQRTEQGDSAMYLCASSPNTYEQYFGPGTRLTVT.

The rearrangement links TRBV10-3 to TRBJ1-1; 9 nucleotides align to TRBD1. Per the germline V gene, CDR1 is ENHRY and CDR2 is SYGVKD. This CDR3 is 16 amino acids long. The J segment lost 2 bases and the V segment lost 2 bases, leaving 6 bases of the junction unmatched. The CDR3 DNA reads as TGTGCCATCAGTGAGCACAGGGGGCGGTTAAACACTGAAGCTTTCTTT. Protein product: CAISEHRGRLNTEAFF.

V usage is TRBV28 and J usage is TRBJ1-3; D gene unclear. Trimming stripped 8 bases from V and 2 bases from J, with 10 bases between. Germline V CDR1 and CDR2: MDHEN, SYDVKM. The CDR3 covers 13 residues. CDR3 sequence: CASYAVAGNTIYF. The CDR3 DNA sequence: TGTGCCAGCTACGCCGTGGCTGGAAACACCATATATTTT.

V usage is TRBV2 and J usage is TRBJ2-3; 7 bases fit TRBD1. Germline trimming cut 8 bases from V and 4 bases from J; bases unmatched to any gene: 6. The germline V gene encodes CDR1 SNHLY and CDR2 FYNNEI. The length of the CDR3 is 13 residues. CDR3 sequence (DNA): TGTGCCAGCCACATAACAGGGGCAGATACGCAGTATTTT. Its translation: CASHITGADTQYF.

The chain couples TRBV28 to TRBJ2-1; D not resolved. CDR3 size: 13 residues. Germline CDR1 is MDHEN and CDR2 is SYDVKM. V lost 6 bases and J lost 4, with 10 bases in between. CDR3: CASSRGWYNEQFF. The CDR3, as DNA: TGTGCCAGCAGCCGTGGCTGGTACAATGAGCAGTTCTTC.

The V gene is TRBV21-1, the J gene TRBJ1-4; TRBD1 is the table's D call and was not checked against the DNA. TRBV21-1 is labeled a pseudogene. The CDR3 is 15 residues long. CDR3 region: CASRRRGRTLEKLFF. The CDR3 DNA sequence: TGTGCCAGTCGGAGAAGGGGGAGAACTCTGGAAAAACTGTTTTTT.

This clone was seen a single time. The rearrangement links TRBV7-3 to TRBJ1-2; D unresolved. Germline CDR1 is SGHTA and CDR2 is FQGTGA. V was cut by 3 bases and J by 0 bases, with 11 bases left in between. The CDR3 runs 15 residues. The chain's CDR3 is CASSFYGSPNYGYTF. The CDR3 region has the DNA TGTGCCAGCAGCTTCTATGGGAGTCCTAACTATGGCTACACCTTC.